This T cell receptor beta chain originates from a study of T-cell memory formation after mild COVID-19. Study-level points and caveats: SARS-CoV-2 specificity of second-wave clones peaking day 37 was unconfirmed. Whereas later expanders leaned CD4+, clones contracting day 15 to 85 showed a balanced CD4/CD8 makeup.

5'RACE, which relied on constant-segment primers, yielded TCR alpha and TCR beta cDNA libraries carrying sample barcodes and UMIs. MiXCR, run by TCRdb on the 5' RACE reads, gives a single entry per CDR3 protein. Among 90,000 to 120,000 distinct CDR3 sequences listed, roughly a sixth were seen once. Details on this clonotype: What it binds is not known.

The CDR3 runs 15 residues. V lost 6 bases and J lost 7, with 19 bases in between. The chain is built from TRBV12-3 or TRBV12-4 and TRBJ2-1; no definite D call. This TCR was recovered from a man younger than 35 who had mild COVID-19 (a few samples of this study predate the infection). Cell type and time point are not known. Sequencing was performed on PBMCs or a T cell subset sorted from them (not recorded which). CDR3 DNA: TGTGCCAGCAGGCCTGGTGGCTCCTCGCCTAATGAGCAGTTCTTC. Encoded protein: CASRPGGSSPNEQFF.